One sample yielded the 25 T cell receptor beta chains listed below, sequenced in a study of blood T cell repertoires in COVID-19 (TCRdb year 2020). Receptor libraries were prepared by the immunoSEQ multiplex PCR assay. Held by TCRdb, this immuneACCESS table contains in-frame sequences only and omits some clones. Under half of the omission traces to an unresolved V gene where checked; the cause of the rest is unknown. The sample data list fewer than 200,000 clones, and around 90% of these were observed just once. The ten largest clones add up to roughly 6% of the sample. The sample comprised peripheral blood. The receptors were gathered from a man between 40 and 49 years old with active or convalescent COVID-19.

The chain recombines TRBV7-8 with TRBJ2-3, with TRBD2 identical over 7 bases. Germline V gives CDR1 SGHVS, CDR2 FQNEAQ. CDR3 length: 14 residues. V lost 1 base and J lost 4; bases outside the gene matches: 2. The CDR3 sequence is CASSLGREADTQYF. The CDR3 nucleotides read TGTGCCAGCAGCTTAGGCCGGGAGGCAGATACGCAGTATTTT.

V gene TRBV11-3 combines with J gene TRBJ1-2; D perhaps matches TRBD1 (6 bases). Trimming left V 8 bases short and J 2 bases short, with 15 bases between. The germline gives CDR1 SGHNT, CDR2 YENEEA. The CDR3 loop spans 14 amino acids. The CDR3 is CASGQTQGNYGYTF. The CDR3 nucleotides read TGTGCCAGCGGGCAGACACAGGGAAACTATGGCTACACCTTC.

The chain employs TRBV5-1 and TRBJ2-7; 13 nucleotides line up with TRBD2. The germline CDR1 and CDR2 sequences are SGHRS and YFSETQ. After removal of 0 bases from V and 2 bases from J, the junction contained 5 bases not matched to a gene. This CDR3 has 17 amino acids. CDR3 nucleotides: TGCGCCAGCAGCTTGGCCTCGACTAGCGGGGGGACCTACGAGCAGTACTTC. This gives the protein CASSLASTSGGTYEQYF.

The chain recombines TRBV9 with TRBJ1-1; D is possibly TRBD1 (6 bases). Germline V gives CDR1 SGDLS, CDR2 YYNGEE. V was trimmed by 7 bases and J by 4 bases, leaving 8 bases between them. The CDR3 runs 11 residues. The CDR3 loop is CASGRGTEAFF. The CDR3 DNA is TGTGCCAGCGGCAGGGGCACTGAAGCTTTCTTT.

The chain joins TRBV5-6 to TRBJ1-4, with TRBD1 as a possible D gene (5 bases). The CDR3 is 16 residues long. Trimming cost V 2 bases and J 0 bases, with 11 bases left between them. Germline lookup yields CDR1 SGHDT and CDR2 YYEEEE. The CDR3 is CASSLLGGATNEKLFF. Written as DNA, the CDR3 is TGTGCCAGCAGCTTACTGGGGGGAGCAACTAATGAAAAACTGTTTTTT. The full variable domain, in which reference TRBV5-6 and TRBJ1-4 provide the parts outside the CDR3, is DAGVTQSPTHLIKTRGQQVTLRCSPKSGHDTVSWYQQALGQGPQFIFQYYEEEERQRGNFPDRFSGHQFPNYSSELNVNALLLGDSALYLCASSLLGGATNEKLFFGSGTQLSVL.

The CDR3 loop is CASSLGPGFGANQPQHF. The CDR3 bases are TGTGCCAGCTCACTAGGCCCGGGTTTTGGGGCCAATCAGCCCCAGCATTTT. The chain joins TRBV18 to TRBJ1-5; TRBD1 might be the D (5 bases). CDR3 size: 17 residues. With 4 bases removed from V and 3 bases from J, the gap between germline ends came to 19 bases. Germline CDR1 is KGHSH and CDR2 is LQKENI.

This clone has just a few counts. This chain links TRBV19 with TRBJ1-2; 7 positions agree with TRBD1. Germline V gene data show CDR1 as LNHDA and CDR2 as SQIVND (reference sequence). The CDR3 length is 13 residues. V gave up 3 bases and J gave up 5 bases; unmatched junction bases: 3. CDR3 in amino acids: CASSISQGYGYTF. The CDR3 DNA reads as TGTGCCAGTAGTATTTCACAGGGGTATGGCTACACCTTC.

A few counts support this clone. This chain links TRBV5-4 with TRBJ2-1, with 7 bases identical to TRBD2. V was pared by 4 bases and J by 0 bases, with 10 bases of the junction left unmatched. The CDR3 is 17 amino acids. Germline lookup yields CDR1 SGHNT and CDR2 YYREEE (reference sequence). The CDR3 here is CASSLGTTTSSYNEQFF. The CDR3 DNA follows: TGTGCCAGCAGCCTAGGGACTACCACCAGCTCCTACAATGAGCAGTTCTTC.

The chain uses TRBV2 and TRBJ1-4; 9 bases are shared with TRBD1. Germline V gene lookup returns CDR1 SNHLY and CDR2 FYNNEI. This CDR3 is built from 13 residues. V shed 6 bases and J 8 bases; nucleotides not matched to a gene: 4. CDR3 in amino acids: CASRRDREEKLFF. The CDR3 DNA sequence: TGTGCCAGCAGGCGGGACAGGGAGGAAAAACTGTTTTTT.

The V and J genes are TRBV28 and TRBJ2-7; TRBD2 aligns across 11 bases. Germline-derived CDR1 and CDR2 are MDHEN and SYDVKM. V shed 6 bases and J 4 bases; nucleotides not matched to a gene: 5. The CDR3 has 14 amino acids. Here the CDR3 DNA reads TGTGCCAGCAGACCGGGACTAGCGGTTTACGAGCAGTACTTC. Its protein is CASRPGLAVYEQYF.

V and J are TRBV5-1 and TRBJ2-1; D uncertain. V was clipped by 0 bases and J by 4 bases, with 14 bases between them. The CDR3 sequence is 16 residues long. Germline assignment: CDR1 SGHRS and CDR2 YFSETQ. In nucleotides, the CDR3 is TGCGCCAGCAGCTTGGCCCCGGTCCAGGAATACAATGAGCAGTTCTTC. The encoded protein is CASSLAPVQEYNEQFF.

The chain has TRBV4-2 and TRBJ2-5, with 7 bases lining up with TRBD1. CDR1 is LGHNA, CDR2 YNFKEQ, per germline. V gave up 1 base and J gave up 5 bases; unmatched junction bases: 13. The length of the CDR3 is 17 residues. The DNA for the CDR3 is TGTGCCAGCAGCCAAGGGGGATCAGGGGGATTAGGGGAGACCCAGTACTTC. Protein product: CASSQGGSGGLGETQYF.

The V and J genes are TRBV2 and TRBJ1-1; 7 bases match TRBD1. CDR1 and CDR2 (germline): SNHLY, FYNNEI. V shed 7 bases and J 0 bases; nucleotides not matched to a gene: 2. CDR3 size: 13 residues. The CDR3 DNA follows: TGTGCCAGCACGGGACAGATGAACACTGAAGCTTTCTTT. Protein: CASTGQMNTEAFF.

The V and J genes are TRBV5-6 and TRBJ1-6; weak D call: TRBD1 (5 bases). Germline loops: CDR1 SGHDT, CDR2 YYEEEE. Trimming took 1 base from V and 3 from J, leaving 14 bases between them. CDR3 length: 17 residues. This CDR3 is CASSLSGHNLYNSPLHF. CDR3 sequence (DNA): TGTGCCAGCAGCTTGTCTGGACACAACCTCTATAATTCACCCCTCCACTTT.

The CDR3 sequence: CASILGQGFGYTF. The CDR3 DNA sequence: TGTGCCAGCATCTTAGGACAGGGTTTTGGCTACACCTTC. This chain joins TRBV12-3 or TRBV12-4 and TRBJ1-2; 8 bases are a match to TRBD1. The CDR3 is 13 amino acids. The V segment lost 7 bases and the J segment 7 bases; nucleotides outside the gene matches: 8.

This clone was recorded a few times. The sample has other DNA sequences that encode this CDR3 too. V and J are TRBV12-5 and TRBJ1-6, with D tentatively TRBD1 (5 bases). This CDR3 spans 19 amino acids. The germline CDR1 and CDR2 sequences are LGHNT and FRNRAP. Trimming stripped 0 bases from V and 2 bases from J, with 17 bases between. CDR3 protein: CASGLVHQGLGTYNSPLHF. DNA for the CDR3: TGTGCTAGTGGTTTGGTACACCAGGGCTTGGGGACCTATAATTCACCCCTCCACTTT.

V usage is TRBV5-5 and J usage is TRBJ2-1, with a tentative D call TRBD2 (6 bases). Trimming removed 0 bases at V and 0 bases at J, with 13 bases between. Germline V gene data show CDR1 as SGHKS and CDR2 as YYEKEE (reference sequence). The CDR3 runs to 17 residues. The CDR3: CASSLGRQTSSYNEQFF. The CDR3 bases are TGTGCCAGCAGCTTGGGGCGACAGACTAGCTCCTACAATGAGCAGTTCTTC.

The rearrangement joins TRBV18 to TRBJ1-1; no clear D. CDR1 and CDR2 from the germline V gene are KGHSH and LQKENI. The CDR3 consists of 20 residues. Trimming removed 0 bases from V and 4 bases from J, with 27 bases in between. CDR3 DNA sequence: TGTGCCAGCTCACCACCGCTTGTAGAAAAACGAACACTATGGAGCACTGAAGCTTTCTTT. This sequence encodes CASSPPLVEKRTLWSTEAFF. Full variable domain (rest looked up from reference TRBV18 and TRBJ1-1): NAGVMQNPRHLVRRRGQEARLRCSPMKGHSHVYWYRQLPEEGLKFMVYLQKENIIDESGMPKERFSAEFPKEGPSILRIQQVVRGDSAAYFCASSPPLVEKRTLWSTEAFFGQGTRLTVV.

This rearrangement joins TRBV18 to TRBJ1-2; no clear D gene. Germline CDR1 KGHSH, CDR2 LQKENI. The CDR3 has 15 residues. V shed 3 bases and J shed 2 bases, with 13 bases lying between them. CDR3 protein: CASSPGNNRNYGYTF. The CDR3 DNA sequence: TGTGCCAGCTCACCCGGGAACAATAGAAACTATGGCTACACCTTC.

V and J are TRBV13 and TRBJ2-2; 9 bases line up with TRBD1. Germline V CDR1 and CDR2: PRHDT, FYEKMQ (reference sequence). Losses at the gene ends were 2 bases for V and 4 bases for J; bases not matched to a gene: 5. This CDR3 has 16 residues. The CDR3 reads CASSLKGQGGTGELFF. CDR3 nucleotides: TGTGCCAGCAGCTTAAAGGGACAGGGAGGCACCGGGGAGCTGTTTTTT. Complete variable domain (other parts from reference TRBV13 and TRBJ2-2): AAGVIQSPRHLIKEKRETATLKCYPIPRHDTVYWYQQGPGQDPQFLISFYEKMQSDKGSIPDRFSAQQFSDYHSELNMSSLELGDSALYFCASSLKGQGGTGELFFGEGSRLTVL.

This clone was picked up a small number of times. The rearrangement links TRBV7-8 to TRBJ2-7; D is possibly TRBD1 (6 bases). Germline V CDR1 and CDR2: SGHVS, FQNEAQ. This CDR3 comprises 17 residues. Trimming removed 1 base from V and 3 bases from J, with 19 bases in between. CDR3 in DNA: TGTGCCAGCAGCTTAGGAAGTAGGGGGAACGGGAACTACGAGCAGTACTTC. Its translation: CASSLGSRGNGNYEQYF. The complete variable domain, with remaining parts taken from reference TRBV7-8 and TRBJ2-7, reads GAGVSQSPRYKVAKRGQDVALRCDPISGHVSLFWYQQALGQGPEFLTYFQNEAQLDKSGLPSDRFFAERPEGSVSTLKIQRTQQEDSAVYLCASSLGSRGNGNYEQYFGPGTRLTVT.

This clone was detected once. The chain carries TRBV6-1 and TRBJ1-2; 7 bases map to TRBD1. J gave up 6 bases and V 0 bases, and 10 bases lay outside the gene matches. The length of the CDR3 is 16 residues. The germline CDR1 and CDR2 sequences are MNHNS and SASEGT. The CDR3 protein is CASSEAVGGALDGYTF. The CDR3 DNA is TGTGCCAGCAGTGAAGCGGTAGGGGGCGCTTTGGATGGCTACACCTTC.

The V gene is TRBV5-1, the J gene TRBJ2-4, with a weak D call TRBD2 (5 bases). V was clipped by 4 bases and J by 1 base, with 15 bases between them. The CDR3 is 16 residues long. In germline, CDR1 is SGHRS, CDR2 YFSETQ. The CDR3 nucleotides are TGCGCCAGCAGCCGGTCCGAGGGCGGGGCCAAAAACATTCAGTACTTC. As protein: CASSRSEGGAKNIQYF.

V is TRBV7-6 and J is TRBJ2-7; D is perhaps TRBD2 (7 bases). The V gene's germline CDR1 is SGHVS and CDR2 FNYEAQ. The CDR3 spans 16 residues. Trimming removed 1 base from V and 2 bases from J, with 15 bases in between. The CDR3 loop is CASSLEGGASAYEQYF. For the CDR3, the DNA is TGTGCCAGCAGCTTAGAGGGGGGGGCTAGCGCCTACGAGCAGTACTTC.

As for this clone: The sample holds other DNA sequences that translate to the same CDR3. The chain uses TRBV5-1 and TRBJ2-1; the match to TRBD2 covers 8 bases. The CDR3 consists of 16 residues. V gave up 0 bases and J gave up 0 bases; unmatched junction bases: 2. Germline CDR1 reads SGHRS; CDR2 reads YFSETQ. CDR3 region: CASSLVAGSSYNEQFF. CDR3 in DNA: TGCGCCAGCAGCTTGGTAGCGGGAAGCTCCTACAATGAGCAGTTCTTC.